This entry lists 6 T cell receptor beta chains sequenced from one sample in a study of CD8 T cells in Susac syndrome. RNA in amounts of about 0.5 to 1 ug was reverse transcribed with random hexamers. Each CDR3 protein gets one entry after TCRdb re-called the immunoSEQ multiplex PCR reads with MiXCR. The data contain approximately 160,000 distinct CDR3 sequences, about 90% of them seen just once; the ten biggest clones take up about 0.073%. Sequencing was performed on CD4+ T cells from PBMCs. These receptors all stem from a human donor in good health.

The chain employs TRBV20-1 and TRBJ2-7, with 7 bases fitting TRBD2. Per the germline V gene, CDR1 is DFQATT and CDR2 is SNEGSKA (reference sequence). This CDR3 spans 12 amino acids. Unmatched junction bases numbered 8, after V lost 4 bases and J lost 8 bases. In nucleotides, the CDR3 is TGCAGTGCTACTCGGCGGGAGCCAAAGCAGTACTTC. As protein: CSATRREPKQYF.

Here the CDR3 DNA reads TGTGCCAGCAGTTACTCGGGGCAGGGGGCATTCGGGGAGCTGTTTTTT. Its protein is CASSYSGQGAFGELFF. The chain links TRBV6-5 to TRBJ2-2, with 8 nucleotides matching TRBD1. The ends lost 0 bases at V and 7 bases at J; junction bases unmatched: 7. CDR3 size: 16 residues. Germline CDR1 is MNHEY and CDR2 is SVGAGI.

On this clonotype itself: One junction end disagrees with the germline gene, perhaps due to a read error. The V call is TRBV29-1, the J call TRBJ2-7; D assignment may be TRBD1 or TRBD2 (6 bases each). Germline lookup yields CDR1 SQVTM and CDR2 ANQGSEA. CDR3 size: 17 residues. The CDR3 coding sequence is TGCAGCGTTGAAGCGGCGGGTCGATCAGGGGACTCCCACGAGCAGTACTTC. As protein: CSVEAAGRSGDSHEQYF.

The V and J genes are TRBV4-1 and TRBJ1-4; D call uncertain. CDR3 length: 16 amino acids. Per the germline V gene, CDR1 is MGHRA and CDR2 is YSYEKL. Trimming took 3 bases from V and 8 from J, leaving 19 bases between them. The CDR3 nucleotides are TGCGCCAGCAGCCAGATCGGACGGATCCCTGGCGAAAAACTGTTTTTT. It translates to CASSQIGRIPGEKLFF.

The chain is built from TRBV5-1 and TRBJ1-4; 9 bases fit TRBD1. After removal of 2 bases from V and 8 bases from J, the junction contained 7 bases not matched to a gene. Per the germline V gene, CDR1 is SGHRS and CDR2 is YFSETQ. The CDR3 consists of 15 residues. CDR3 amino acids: CASSFGQGIREKLFF. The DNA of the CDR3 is TGCGCCAGCAGCTTCGGACAGGGGATAAGGGAAAAACTGTTTTTT.

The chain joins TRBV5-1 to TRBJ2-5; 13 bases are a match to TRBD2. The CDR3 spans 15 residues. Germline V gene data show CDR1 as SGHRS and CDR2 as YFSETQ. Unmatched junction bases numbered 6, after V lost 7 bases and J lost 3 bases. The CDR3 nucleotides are TGCGCCAGCCAGATAGGGACTAGCGGGGAAGAGACCCAGTACTTC. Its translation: CASQIGTSGEETQYF.